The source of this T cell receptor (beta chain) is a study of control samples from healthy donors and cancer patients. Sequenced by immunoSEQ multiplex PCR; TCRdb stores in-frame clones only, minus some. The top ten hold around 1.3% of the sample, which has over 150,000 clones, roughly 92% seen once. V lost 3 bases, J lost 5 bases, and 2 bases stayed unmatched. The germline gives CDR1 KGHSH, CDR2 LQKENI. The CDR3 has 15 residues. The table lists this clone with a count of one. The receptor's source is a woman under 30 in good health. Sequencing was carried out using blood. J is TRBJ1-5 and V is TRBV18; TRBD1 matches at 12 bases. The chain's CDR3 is CASSPGQGAHQPQHF. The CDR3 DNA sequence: TGTGCCAGCTCACCGGGACAGGGGGCCCATCAGCCCCAGCATTTT.